This TCR beta chain is drawn from a study of blood T cell repertoires in COVID-19. Study details: Samples taken during acute and convalescent COVID-19 were collected in the United States, Italy and Spain. Sample material is recorded as cDNA or gDNA derived from T cells, B-cell-depleted T cells, or PBMCs.

In the authors' methods: Reference gene primers were amplified, and this amplification served to estimate nucleated cell counts. Only in-frame clones appear in the TCRdb table, and some are missing; sequencing was by immunoSEQ multiplex PCR. D and trimming come from the DNA, and the V and J calls and clone size come from that table. The table lists 130,000 to 150,000 clones, about nine tenths of them singletons. The sample was peripheral blood. The source of this sequence is a human donor in a cohort sampled during active COVID-19.

CDR3 in amino acids: CASIPTGFNEKLFF. In nucleotides, the CDR3 is TGTGCCAGCATCCCGACAGGATTTAATGAAAAACTGTTTTTT. V is TRBV28 and J is TRBJ1-4; D might be TRBD1 (6 bases). V was pared by 7 bases and J by 4 bases, with 13 bases between. The CDR3 is made up of 14 amino acids. Germline V gene lookup returns CDR1 MDHEN and CDR2 SYDVKM.